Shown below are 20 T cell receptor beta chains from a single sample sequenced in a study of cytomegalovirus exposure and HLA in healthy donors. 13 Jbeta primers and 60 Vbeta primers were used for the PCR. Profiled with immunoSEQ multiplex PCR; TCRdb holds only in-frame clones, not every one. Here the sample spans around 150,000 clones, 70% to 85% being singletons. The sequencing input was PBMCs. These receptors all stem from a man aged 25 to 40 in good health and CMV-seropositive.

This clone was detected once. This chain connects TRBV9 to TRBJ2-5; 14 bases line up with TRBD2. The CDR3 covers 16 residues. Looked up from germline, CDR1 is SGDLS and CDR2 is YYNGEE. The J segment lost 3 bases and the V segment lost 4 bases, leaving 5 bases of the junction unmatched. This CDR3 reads CASSPTGLAGEETQYF. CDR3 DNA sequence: TGTGCCAGCAGCCCTACGGGACTAGCGGGAGAAGAGACCCAGTACTTC.

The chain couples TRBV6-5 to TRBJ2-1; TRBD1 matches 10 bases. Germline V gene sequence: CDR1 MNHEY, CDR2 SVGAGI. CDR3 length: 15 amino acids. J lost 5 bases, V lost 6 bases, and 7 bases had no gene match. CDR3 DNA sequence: TGTGCCAGCAGCCAAGACAGGGGGCATAACAATGAGCAGTTCTTC. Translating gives CASSQDRGHNNEQFF.

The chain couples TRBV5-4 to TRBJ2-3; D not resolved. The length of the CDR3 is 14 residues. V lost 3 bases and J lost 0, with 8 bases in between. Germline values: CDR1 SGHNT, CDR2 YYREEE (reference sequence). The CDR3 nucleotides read TGTGCCAGCAGCTCGGTCCCTAGCACAGATACGCAGTATTTT. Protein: CASSSVPSTDTQYF.

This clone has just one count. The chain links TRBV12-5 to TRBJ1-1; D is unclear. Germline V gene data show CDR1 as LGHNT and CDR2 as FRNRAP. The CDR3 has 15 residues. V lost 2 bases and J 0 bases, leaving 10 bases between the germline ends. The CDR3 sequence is CASGLTGNMNTEAFF. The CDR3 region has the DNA TGTGCTAGTGGTTTGACGGGGAATATGAACACTGAAGCTTTCTTT. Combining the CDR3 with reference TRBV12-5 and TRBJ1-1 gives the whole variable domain DARVTQTPRHKVTEMGQEVTMRCQPILGHNTVFWYRQTMMQGLELLAYFRNRAPLDDSGMPKDRFSAEMPDATLATLKIQPSEPRDSAVYFCASGLTGNMNTEAFFGQGTRLTVV.

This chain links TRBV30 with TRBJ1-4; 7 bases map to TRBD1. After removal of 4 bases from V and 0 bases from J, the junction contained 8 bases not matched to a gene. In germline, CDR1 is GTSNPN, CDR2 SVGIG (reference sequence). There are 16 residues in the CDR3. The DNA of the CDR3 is TGTGCCTGGACCGTAGGACAGGCCTCAACTAATGAAAAACTGTTTTTT. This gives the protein CAWTVGQASTNEKLFF. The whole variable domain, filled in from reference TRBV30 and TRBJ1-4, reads SQTIHQWPATLVQPVGSPLSLECTVEGTSNPNLYWYRQAAGRGLQLLFYSVGIGQISSEVPQNLSASRPQDRQFILSSKKLLLSDSGFYLCAWTVGQASTNEKLFFGSGTQLSVL.

The CDR3 DNA reads as TGCGCCAGCAGCGTGGAGGGGGTGCCCTACAATGAGCAGTTCTTC. Protein sequence: CASSVEGVPYNEQFF. The chain is built from TRBV5-1 and TRBJ2-1; D is perhaps TRBD1 or TRBD2 (6 bases each). The V and J ends lost 4 bases and 2 bases respectively, with 13 bases between them. This CDR3 contains 15 residues. From germline, CDR1 is SGHRS and CDR2 YFSETQ.

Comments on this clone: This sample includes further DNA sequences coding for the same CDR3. CDR3 sequence: CASSPRVWNSPLHF. CDR3 sequence (DNA): TGTGCCAGCAGCCCCCGGGTCTGGAATTCACCCCTCCACTTT. The chain employs TRBV2 and TRBJ1-6; no clear D gene. V lost 6 bases and J 7 bases, leaving 13 bases between the germline ends. The CDR3 length is 14 residues. Germline V gene lookup returns CDR1 SNHLY and CDR2 FYNNEI.

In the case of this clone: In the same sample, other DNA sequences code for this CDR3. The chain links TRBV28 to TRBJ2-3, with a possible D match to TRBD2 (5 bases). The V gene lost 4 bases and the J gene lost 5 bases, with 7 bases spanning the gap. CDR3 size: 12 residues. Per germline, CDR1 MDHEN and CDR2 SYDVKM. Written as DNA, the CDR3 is TGTGCCAGCAGTTCTCGGGGAGATACGCAGTATTTT. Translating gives CASSSRGDTQYF.

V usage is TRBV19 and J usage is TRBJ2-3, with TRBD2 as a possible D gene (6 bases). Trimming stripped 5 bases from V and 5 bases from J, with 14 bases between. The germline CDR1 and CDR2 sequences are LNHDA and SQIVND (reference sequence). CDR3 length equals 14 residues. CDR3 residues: CASSPRTMGDTQYF. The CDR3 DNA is TGTGCCAGTAGTCCTCGGACTATGGGAGATACGCAGTATTTT. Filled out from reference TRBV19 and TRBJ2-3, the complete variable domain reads DGGITQSPKYLFRKEGQNVTLSCEQNLNHDAMYWYRQDPGQGLRLIYYSQIVNDFQKGDIAEGYSVSREKKESFPLTVTSAQKNPTAFYLCASSPRTMGDTQYFGPGTRLTVL.

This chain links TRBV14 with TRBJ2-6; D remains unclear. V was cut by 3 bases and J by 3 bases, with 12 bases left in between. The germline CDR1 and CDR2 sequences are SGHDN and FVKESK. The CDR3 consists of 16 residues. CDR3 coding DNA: TGTGCCAGCAGCCAGATCCGGAGCCGTGGGGCCAACGTCCTGACTTTC. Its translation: CASSQIRSRGANVLTF.

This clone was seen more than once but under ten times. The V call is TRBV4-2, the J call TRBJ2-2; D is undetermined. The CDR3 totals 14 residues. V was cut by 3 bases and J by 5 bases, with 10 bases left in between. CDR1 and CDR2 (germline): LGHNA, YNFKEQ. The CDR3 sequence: CASSHQENTGELFF. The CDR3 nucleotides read TGTGCCAGCAGCCACCAGGAAAATACCGGGGAGCTGTTTTTT.

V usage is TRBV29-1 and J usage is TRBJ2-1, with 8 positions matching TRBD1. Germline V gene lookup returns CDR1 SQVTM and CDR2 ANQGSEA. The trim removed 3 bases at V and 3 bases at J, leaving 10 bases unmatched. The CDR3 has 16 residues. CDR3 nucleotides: TGCAGCGTTGAGTGGGCTGGGGACAGGATCTACAATGAGCAGTTCTTC. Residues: CSVEWAGDRIYNEQFF.

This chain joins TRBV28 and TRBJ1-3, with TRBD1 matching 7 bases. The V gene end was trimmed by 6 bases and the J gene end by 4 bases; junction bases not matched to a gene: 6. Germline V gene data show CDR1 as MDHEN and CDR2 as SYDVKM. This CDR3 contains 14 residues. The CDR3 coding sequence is TGTGCCAGCAGCCCGGGACAGCCGGGAAACACCATATATTTT. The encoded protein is CASSPGQPGNTIYF.

The CDR3 loop reads CASSNGDPGLAGNEQYF. In DNA form, the CDR3 reads TGTGCCAGCAGTAACGGCGACCCGGGACTAGCGGGGAACGAGCAGTACTTC. The V gene is TRBV2, the J gene TRBJ2-7, with 13 nucleotides matching TRBD2. V trimming: 5 bases; J trimming: 5 bases; junction bases outside the gene matches: 12. This CDR3 region has 17 residues. CDR1 SNHLY and CDR2 FYNNEI come from the germline V gene.

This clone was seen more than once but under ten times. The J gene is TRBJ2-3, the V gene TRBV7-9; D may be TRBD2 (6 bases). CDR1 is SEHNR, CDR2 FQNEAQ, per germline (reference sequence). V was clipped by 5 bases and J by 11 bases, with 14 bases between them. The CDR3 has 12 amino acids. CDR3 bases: TGTGCCAGCAGCGTCCACCTCGGGGGGCAGTATTTT. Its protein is CASSVHLGGQYF.

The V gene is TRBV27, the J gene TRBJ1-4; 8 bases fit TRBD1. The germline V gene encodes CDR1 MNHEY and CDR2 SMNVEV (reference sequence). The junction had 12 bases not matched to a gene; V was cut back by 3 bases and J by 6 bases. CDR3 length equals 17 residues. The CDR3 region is CASSFLTGVHGHEKLFF. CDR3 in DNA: TGTGCCAGCAGTTTTTTGACAGGGGTCCACGGTCATGAAAAACTGTTTTTT.

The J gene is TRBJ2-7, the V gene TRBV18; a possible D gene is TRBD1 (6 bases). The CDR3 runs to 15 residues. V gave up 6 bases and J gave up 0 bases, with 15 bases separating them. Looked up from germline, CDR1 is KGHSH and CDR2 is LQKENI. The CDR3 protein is CASSPETGFSYEQYF. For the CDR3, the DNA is TGTGCCAGCTCCCCAGAGACAGGTTTCTCCTACGAGCAGTACTTC.

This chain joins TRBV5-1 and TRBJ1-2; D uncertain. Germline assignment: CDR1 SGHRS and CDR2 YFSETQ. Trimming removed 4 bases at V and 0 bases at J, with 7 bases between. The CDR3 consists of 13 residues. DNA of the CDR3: TGCGCCAGCAGCCTCGCGACTAACTATGGCTACACCTTC. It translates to CASSLATNYGYTF. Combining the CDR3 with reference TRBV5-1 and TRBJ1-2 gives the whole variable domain KAGVTQTPRYLIKTRGQQVTLSCSPISGHRSVSWYQQTPGQGLQFLFEYFSETQRNKGNFPGRFSGRQFSNSRSEMNVSTLELGDSALYLCASSLATNYGYTFGSGTRLTVV.

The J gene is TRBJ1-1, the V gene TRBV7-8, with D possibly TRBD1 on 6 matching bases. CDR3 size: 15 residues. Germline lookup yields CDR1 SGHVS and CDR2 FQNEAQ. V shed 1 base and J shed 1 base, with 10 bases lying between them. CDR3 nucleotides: TGTGCCAGCAGCTTAGATGACAGGACGAACACTGAAGCTTTCTTT. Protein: CASSLDDRTNTEAFF. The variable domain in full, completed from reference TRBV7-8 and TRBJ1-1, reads GAGVSQSPRYKVAKRGQDVALRCDPISGHVSLFWYQQALGQGPEFLTYFQNEAQLDKSGLPSDRFFAERPEGSVSTLKIQRTQQEDSAVYLCASSLDDRTNTEAFFGQGTRLTVV.

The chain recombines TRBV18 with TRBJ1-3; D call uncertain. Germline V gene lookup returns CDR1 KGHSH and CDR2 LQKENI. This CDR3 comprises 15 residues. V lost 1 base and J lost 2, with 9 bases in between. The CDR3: CASSPLEQPGNTIYF. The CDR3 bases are TGTGCCAGCTCACCACTCGAGCAACCTGGAAACACCATATATTTT.